The rows below give T cell receptor beta chains drawn from one sample of a study of shared clonotypes between healthy human individuals. The repertoire was sequenced with immunoSEQ multiplex PCR; TCRdb's copy has only in-frame clones and lacks some. The sample has around 690,000 clones; around 90% are singletons. Sample: memory CD8+ T cells from PBMCs. The receptors derive from a man between 18 and 29 years old in good health. Some clones in this sample may be carry-over from other donors' samples. The CDR3 runs from the conserved cysteine through the conserved F or W. The D gene is left open where the match is weak. Some rows have no size entry. The others give once, few or many, or a class for an expanded clone.

clone size	J gene	D gene	V gene	CDR3 protein	CDR3 DNA
.	TRBJ2-5	TRBD1	TRBV4-3	CASSQDNRGRGETQYF	TGCGCCAGCAGCCAGGACAACAGGGGGCGAGGAGAGACCCAGTACTTC
few	TRBJ2-2	TRBD2	TRBV28	CASRPTSANTGELFF	TGTGCCAGCAGGCCTACTAGCGCGAACACCGGGGAGCTGTTTTTT
.	TRBJ1-2	TRBD1	TRBV6-5	CASGAGDSNYGYTF	TGTGCCAGCGGGGCAGGGGACAGTAACTATGGCTACACCTTC
.	TRBJ2-1	.	TRBV4-1	CASRESSYNEQFF	TGCGCCAGCAGGGAGAGCTCCTACAATGAGCAGTTCTTC
.	TRBJ1-4	.	TRBV7-9	CASSRTGEKLFF	TGTGCCAGCAGCCGGACGGGGGAAAAACTGTTTTTT
once	TRBJ1-1	.	TRBV7-8	CASSSFRKLNTEAFF	TGTGCCAGCAGCTCATTCCGCAAACTTAACACTGAAGCTTTCTTT
.	TRBJ1-1	TRBD1	TRBV27	CASGDRGLGTEAFF	TGTGCCAGTGGGGACAGGGGGCTCGGGACTGAAGCTTTCTTT
.	TRBJ2-7	.	TRBV4-3	CASSQDGLALDEQYF	TGCGCCAGCAGCCAAGATGGTCTAGCCTTAGACGAGCAGTACTTC
.	TRBJ2-7	TRBD1	TRBV29-1	CSVVFRTGAYEQYF	TGCAGCGTTGTGTTTAGGACAGGGGCCTACGAGCAGTACTTC
.	TRBJ1-1	.	TRBV27	CASSLSRPPVAFF	TGTGCCAGCAGTTTATCGCGGCCCCCGGTTGCTTTCTTT